Listed below are T cell receptor beta chains from one sample, sequenced in a study of identical twins. Via MiXCR, TCRdb re-called the 5' RACE reads, giving one row per CDR3 protein. The data contain about 210,000 distinct CDR3 sequences, approximately 9% of them singletons. Material for sequencing was memory (CD45RO+) T cells sorted from blood. The receptors were gathered from a woman aged 18-35 years in good health. CDR3s include the opening cysteine and the closing phenylalanine or tryptophan. The D gene is left open where the match is weak. Clone size appears in some rows only: once, few, many, or a class for an expanded clone.

J gene	clone size	V gene	D gene	CDR3 DNA	CDR3 protein
TRBJ1-6	.	TRBV9	TRBD1	TGTGCCAGCAGCGTAGATGGGACAGGCTGGTCACCCCTCCACTTT	CASSVDGTGWSPLHF
TRBJ2-2	many	TRBV20-1	.	TGCAGTGCTAGATCGGGGGCGAACACCGGGGAGCTGTTTTTT	CSARSGANTGELFF
TRBJ2-3	many	TRBV20-1	TRBD2	TGCAGTGCAAGTGTAGCGGGAGTGAGAGATACGCAGTATTTT	CSASVAGVRDTQYF
TRBJ2-3	few	TRBV4-3	.	TGCGCCAGCAGCCAAGAGGGAACGGGAGAGCCAGATACGCAGTATTTT	CASSQEGTGEPDTQYF
TRBJ2-1	many	TRBV6-2/TRBV6-3	TRBD2	TGTGCCAGCAGGCGAAGCTCTAGCGGGAGGGCAGATGAGCAGTTCTTC	CASRRSSSGRADEQFF
TRBJ2-7	many	TRBV20-1	.	TGCAGTGCTAGAGACAGGGGGGAAATCTACGAGCAGTACTTC	CSARDRGEIYEQYF
TRBJ1-5	many	TRBV6-1	TRBD1	TGTGCCAGCAGTAAACAGGGGAGGGATCAGCCCCAGCATTTT	CASSKQGRDQPQHF
TRBJ2-7	few	TRBV15	.	TGTGCCACCAGCAGAGATCTAAGCCGGCACGAGCAGTACTTC	CATSRDLSRHEQYF
TRBJ1-1	few	TRBV5-8	.	TGTGCCAGCAGCGACCTGGGGGGCGCGAGCACTGAAGCTTTCTTT	CASSDLGGASTEAFF
TRBJ1-1	many	TRBV12-3/TRBV12-4	TRBD1	TGTGCCAGCAGTTGGCGGACAGGGGGAGTTAACACTGAAGCTTTCTTT	CASSWRTGGVNTEAFF
TRBJ1-6	many	TRBV15	TRBD1	TGTGCCACCAGCAGAGATCGGGGACAGGATGCGAATTCACCCCTCCACTTT	CATSRDRGQDANSPLHF
TRBJ2-2	few	TRBV7-2	.	TGTGCCAGCAGCTTAGCGCCCGGACTCCACACCGGGGAGCTGTTTTTT	CASSLAPGLHTGELFF
TRBJ1-2	few	TRBV18	.	TGTGCCAGCTCACCCAACCGGGACAACTATGGCTACACCTTC	CASSPNRDNYGYTF
TRBJ1-2	.	TRBV4-3	TRBD1	TGCGCCAGCAGCCCCCGGACAGGGGATGGCTACACCTTC	CASSPRTGDGYTF
TRBJ1-5	many	TRBV7-8	TRBD1	TGTGCCAGCAGCCTGGGGGACAGGACGGGGGGTCAGCCCCAGCATTTT	CASSLGDRTGGQPQHF
TRBJ2-5	.	TRBV12-3/TRBV12-4	.	TGTGCCAGCAGTTTCGGCGTGACCCAGTACTTC	CASSFGVTQYF
TRBJ1-2	few	TRBV2	TRBD1	TGTGCCAGCAGCATGACAGGGTACGGTGGCTACACCTTC	CASSMTGYGGYTF
TRBJ2-1	many	TRBV29-1	.	TGCAGCGGTCGGAAAATTGGGGAGACGGGTGAGCAGTTCTTC	CSGRKIGETGEQFF
TRBJ2-1	many	TRBV6-1	TRBD2	TGTGCCAGCAGTGTCGGAGCGGGAGGGCCCAATGAGCAGTTCTTC	CASSVGAGGPNEQFF
TRBJ2-1	few	TRBV2	TRBD2	TGTGCCAGCAAGTCCGGCGGGAGGGGCAATGAGCAGTTCTTC	CASKSGGRGNEQFF
TRBJ2-3	many	TRBV20-1	TRBD2	TGCAGTGCTCTACTAGCGGGCACAGATACGCAGTATTTT	CSALLAGTDTQYF
TRBJ2-7	few	TRBV4-2	TRBD2	TGTGCCAGCAGCCAAGAACCAGCGGGGATGGTACTGTACGAGCAGTACTTC	CASSQEPAGMVLYEQYF
TRBJ1-2	many	TRBV12-3/TRBV12-4	.	TGTGCCAGCAGGGACGGAGGGGATTTATATGGCTACACCTTC	CASRDGGDLYGYTF
TRBJ2-2	many	TRBV6-5	.	TGTGCCAGCTCGGGAAACACCGGGGAGCTGTTTTTT	CASSGNTGELFF
TRBJ2-7	.	TRBV11-3	.	TGTGCCAGCAGCTTCACCGCAGACCGCTACGAGCAGTACTTC	CASSFTADRYEQYF
TRBJ2-1	many	TRBV6-5	TRBD2	TGTGCCAGCAGTTACGCTAGCGGGAGGGCCAATGAGCAGTTCTTC	CASSYASGRANEQFF
TRBJ1-1	many	TRBV20-1	.	TGCAGTGCTAGACGGGGGGCTGCGACTGAAGCTTTCTTT	CSARRGAATEAFF
TRBJ2-5	many	TRBV20-1	TRBD1	TGCAGTGCTAGACAGGGGGAAGAGACCCAGTACTTC	CSARQGEETQYF
TRBJ2-3	many	TRBV12-3/TRBV12-4	.	TGTGCCAGCACCCCGGAGCTAGCGCGGACAGATACGCAGTATTTT	CASTPELARTDTQYF
TRBJ1-2	many	TRBV12-3/TRBV12-4	.	TGTGCCAGCAGCGGACAGCACAACTATGGCTACACCTTC	CASSGQHNYGYTF
TRBJ1-4	many	TRBV3-1	.	TGTGCCAGCAGCCAGAGGCAGATTAATGAAAAACTGTTTTTT	CASSQRQINEKLFF
TRBJ2-3	.	TRBV2	TRBD1	TGTGCCAGCAGTTACGCCGGGACAGGGGTCGCAGATACGCAGTATTTT	CASSYAGTGVADTQYF
TRBJ2-7	few	TRBV20-1	.	TGCAGTGCTTTTAAGCCGGAGAGCTCCTACGAGCAGTACTTC	CSAFKPESSYEQYF
TRBJ1-2	many	TRBV12-3/TRBV12-4	.	TGTGCCAGCAGTCGCGATGCCGGGACCCCTTTCTATGGCTACACCTTC	CASSRDAGTPFYGYTF
TRBJ1-1	.	TRBV7-2	.	TGTGCCAGCAGCTCACAGGGCTATGGAAGGGCTTTCTTT	CASSSQGYGRAFF
TRBJ1-5	many	TRBV7-2	.	TGTGCCAGCAGCTTGAGGGTTAACCAGCCCCAGCATTTT	CASSLRVNQPQHF
TRBJ2-5	.	TRBV24-1	TRBD2	TGTGCCGTAGGGTCGGGGGGGCAAGAGACCCAGTACTTC	CAVGSGGQETQYF
TRBJ2-2	many	TRBV6-1	TRBD2	TGTGCCAGCAGCCCCAGCGGGGGGGGGACCGGGGAGCTGTTTTTT	CASSPSGGGTGELFF
TRBJ1-5	.	TRBV12-3/TRBV12-4	.	TGTGCCAGCTCGATAAGCGGGGGCGCGGGCAATCAGCCCCAGCATTTT	CASSISGGAGNQPQHF
TRBJ1-6	few	TRBV6-1	.	TGTGCCAGCAGGGGACAACGGGATTCACCCCTCCACTTT	CASRGQRDSPLHF
TRBJ2-6	many	TRBV20-1	.	TGCAGTGCGATGAGCTCTGGGGCCAACGTCCTGACTTTC	CSAMSSGANVLTF
TRBJ1-2	.	TRBV7-2	.	TGTGCCAGCACCCTAGGCAGGGGTAACTATGGCTACACCTTC	CASTLGRGNYGYTF
TRBJ2-5	once	TRBV3-1	.	TGTGCCAGCAGCCAAGGGAATACGGGGCACGAGACCCAGTACTTC	CASSQGNTGHETQYF
TRBJ2-1	.	TRBV6-5	.	TGTGCCAGCAGTTCCGGCGCAGCGGTGAGCTACAATGAGCAGTTCTTC	CASSSGAAVSYNEQFF
TRBJ2-5	few	TRBV20-1	.	TGCAGTGCTACCCCGACGACGTCAAAAGAGACCCAGTACTTC	CSATPTTSKETQYF
TRBJ1-1	.	TRBV18	.	TGTGCCAGCTCACCAATGTCAAGGCAGACGAACACTGAAGCTTTCTTT	CASSPMSRQTNTEAFF
TRBJ2-1	.	TRBV11-2	.	TGTGCCAGCAGCTCCGCTACGCGGTGGCAGTTCTTC	CASSSATRWQFF
TRBJ2-7	many	TRBV20-1	TRBD2	TGCAGTGCCGTATTACTAGCGGGAGTTGAGAACGAGCAGTACTTC	CSAVLLAGVENEQYF
TRBJ2-1	many	TRBV15	TRBD2	TGTGCCACCAGCAGAGATCTCATAAATAGTGGGACTAGCGGGAGAGTTGAGCAGTTCTTC	CATSRDLINSGTSGRVEQFF
TRBJ2-1	few	TRBV27	TRBD2	TGTGCCAGCAGTCGTCCGGCGGGAGTGTTTTACAATGAGCAGTTCTTC	CASSRPAGVFYNEQFF
TRBJ2-2	.	TRBV6-2/TRBV6-3	.	TGTGCCAGCAGTTCGGACGCAGTGACCGGGGAGCTGTTTTTT	CASSSDAVTGELFF
TRBJ2-1	few	TRBV9	.	TGTGCCAGCAGCGTGGCCGAGTACCTTTACAATGAGCAGTTCTTC	CASSVAEYLYNEQFF
TRBJ2-7	few	TRBV11-2	.	TGTGCCAGCAGCTTAGGGCCTCTCTCCTACGAGCAGTACTTC	CASSLGPLSYEQYF
TRBJ1-1	many	TRBV5-1	.	TGCGCCAGCAGCTTGGCCTTTCTTGGCGGAGGAGCTTTCTTT	CASSLAFLGGGAFF
TRBJ2-5	.	TRBV25-1	TRBD1	TGTGCCAGCAGTGAAGGACAGGGTGTGGGAGAGACCCAGTACTTC	CASSEGQGVGETQYF
TRBJ2-6	.	TRBV3-1	.	TGTGCCAGCAGCCAAGGGACGCCGATTTCTGGGGCCAACGTCCTGACTTTC	CASSQGTPISGANVLTF